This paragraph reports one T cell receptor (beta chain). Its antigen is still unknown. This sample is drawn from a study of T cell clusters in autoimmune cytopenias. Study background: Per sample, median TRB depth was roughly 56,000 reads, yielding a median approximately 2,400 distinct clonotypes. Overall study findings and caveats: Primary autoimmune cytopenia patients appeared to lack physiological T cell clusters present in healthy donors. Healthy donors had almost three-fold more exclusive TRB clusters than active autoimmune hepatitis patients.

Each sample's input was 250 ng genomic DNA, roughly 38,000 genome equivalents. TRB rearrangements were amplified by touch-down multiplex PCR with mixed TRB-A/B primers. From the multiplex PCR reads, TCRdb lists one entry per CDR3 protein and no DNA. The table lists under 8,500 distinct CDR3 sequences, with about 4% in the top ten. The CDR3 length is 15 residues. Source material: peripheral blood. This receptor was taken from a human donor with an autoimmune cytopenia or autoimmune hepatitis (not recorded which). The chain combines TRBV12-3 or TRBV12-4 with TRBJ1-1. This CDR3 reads CASSGGRKGKEEAFF.